The 27 T cell receptor beta chains below all came from one sample that was sequenced in a study of regulatory T cells in long-lasting Graves disease. In building TCR beta libraries, iRepertoire HTBI primers were used together with Arm-PCR of CDR3 regions. TCRdb re-analysed the multiplex PCR reads in MiXCR, keeping a single row per CDR3 protein. The data contain a few hundred thousand distinct CDR3 sequences, 21% of them singletons. Time point of the sample: persistent/refractory GD, antithyroid drugs over 5 years with positive TRAb. Isolated PBMC RNA provided the starting material for the TCR library. The starting material was peripheral blood mononuclear cells (PBMCs), obtained when the disease was refractory, from a patient treated with antithyroid drugs. These receptor sequences come from a female donor with Graves disease.

This clonotype was counted many times. The genes are TRBV6-2 or TRBV6-3 and TRBJ1-2; D possibly corresponds to TRBD1 (5 bases). CDR3 length equals 12 residues. Trimming took off 2 bases at V and 8 bases at J, with 9 bases between the two ends. Germline CDR1 MNHEY, CDR2 SVGEGT. This chain's CDR3 is CASSYPQGGYTF. CDR3 sequence (DNA): TGTGCCAGCAGTTACCCCCAGGGAGGCTACACCTTC.

V gene TRBV29-1 combines with J gene TRBJ1-1; possible D gene TRBD1, 5 bases. Germline CDR1 SQVTM, CDR2 ANQGSEA. This CDR3 has 12 residues. Trimming pared 3 bases from V and 1 base from J, leaving 6 bases between. The CDR3 spells CSVDRANTEAFF. CDR3 in DNA: TGCAGCGTTGACAGGGCGAACACTGAAGCTTTCTTT.

This clonotype was observed a few times. The V and J genes are TRBV27 and TRBJ2-5; D might be TRBD2 (6 bases). The CDR3 is made up of 13 amino acids. The germline V gene encodes CDR1 MNHEY and CDR2 SMNVEV (reference sequence). Trimming cost V 4 bases and J 5 bases, with 11 bases left between them. Here the CDR3 DNA reads TGTGCCAGCAGTTCCGCCGCGGGGGAGACCCAGTACTTC. It translates to CASSSAAGETQYF.

This clonotype was detected many times. The V and J genes are TRBV6-1 and TRBJ2-5; TRBD1 aligns across 9 bases. The germline CDR1 and CDR2 sequences are MNHNS and SASEGT. This CDR3 region has 15 residues. The ends lost 4 bases at V and 5 bases at J; junction bases unmatched: 8. In nucleotides, the CDR3 is TGTGCCAGCAGTGGGTCCGGGACAGGGAGGGAGACCCAGTACTTC. It encodes CASSGSGTGRETQYF.

This clonotype was seen ten or more times. The chain uses TRBV28 and TRBJ1-5; D may be TRBD1 (6 bases). Germline lookup yields CDR1 MDHEN and CDR2 SYDVKM. The V end was cut by 3 bases, the J end by 7 bases, with 13 bases between. CDR3 size: 14 residues. The CDR3 DNA reads TGTGCCAGCAGTTTGAGTACAGGGTGGCAGCCCCAGCATTTT. Translating gives CASSLSTGWQPQHF.

In its sample, this clonotype was seen many times. This chain connects TRBV28 to TRBJ2-7, with TRBD1 as a possible D gene (6 bases). V lost 6 bases, J lost 5 bases, and 11 bases lay in between. The germline V gene encodes CDR1 MDHEN and CDR2 SYDVKM. This CDR3 has 12 residues. CDR3 in DNA: TGTGCCAGCAGAGGGGGAACGCACGAGCAGTACTTC. Protein product: CASRGGTHEQYF.

The table lists this clonotype with a few counts. The CDR3 sequence is CASSLWQSNQPQHF. The CDR3 DNA reads TGTGCCAGCAGCTTGTGGCAGAGCAATCAGCCCCAGCATTTT. The gene calls are TRBV7-8 and TRBJ1-5; the D is unclear. Germline lookup yields CDR1 SGHVS and CDR2 FQNEAQ. The CDR3 totals 14 residues. V was clipped by 3 bases and J by 1 base, with 7 bases between them.

V is TRBV20-1 and J is TRBJ2-1; a weak D match, TRBD1 (6 bases). Germline CDR1 reads DFQATT; CDR2 reads SNEGSKA (reference sequence). Trimming took 0 bases from V and 10 from J, leaving 7 bases between them. The CDR3 sequence is 11 residues long. The CDR3 is CSAREGGEQFF. For the CDR3, the DNA is TGCAGTGCTAGAGAAGGGGGAGAGCAGTTCTTC.

The chain is built from TRBV6-1 and TRBJ2-1; TRBD2 matches 7 bases. The CDR3 has 16 amino acids. Losses at the gene ends were 6 bases for V and 1 base for J; bases not matched to a gene: 9. CDR1 is MNHNS and CDR2 is SASEGT in the germline V gene. The CDR3 nucleotides are TGTGCCAGCAGAACCCTTGCGGGAGAGTCCTACAATGAGCAGTTCTTC. It is translated as CASRTLAGESYNEQFF.

The chain combines TRBV5-5 with TRBJ1-3; D possibly corresponds to TRBD1 (6 bases). The CDR3 runs to 15 residues. With 4 bases removed from V and 8 bases from J, the gap between germline ends came to 19 bases. From germline, CDR1 is SGHKS and CDR2 YYEKEE (reference sequence). CDR3: CASSRGQWQIDTIYF. CDR3 coding DNA: TGTGCCAGCAGCCGGGGACAATGGCAGATTGACACCATATATTTT.

This clonotype was recorded at least ten times. V usage is TRBV20-1 and J usage is TRBJ2-7; 8 nucleotides line up with TRBD2. The germline V gene encodes CDR1 DFQATT and CDR2 SNEGSKA (reference sequence). With 7 bases clipped from V and 1 base from J, the junction kept 6 bases outside the gene matches. The CDR3 contains 13 residues. The CDR3 DNA reads TGCAGTGGAAGCGGGAGTATGTCCTACGAGCAGTACTTC. The encoded protein is CSGSGSMSYEQYF.

This chain joins TRBV7-9 and TRBJ2-1; D remains unclear. Trimming pared 6 bases from V and 7 bases from J, leaving 7 bases between. Germline V gene data show CDR1 as SEHNR and CDR2 as FQNEAQ (reference sequence). The CDR3 has 11 amino acids. CDR3 bases: TGTGCCAGCAGTTCTGGGAATGAGCAGTTCTTC. It is translated as CASSSGNEQFF.

The chain links TRBV7-9 to TRBJ1-1; the D is unclear. The CDR3 extends over 15 amino acids. Germline values: CDR1 SEHNR, CDR2 FQNEAQ (reference sequence). Trimming pared 4 bases from V and 0 bases from J, leaving 12 bases between. The DNA of the CDR3 is TGTGCCAGCAGCTCTTCCGCAGGCATGAACACTGAAGCTTTCTTT. As protein: CASSSSAGMNTEAFF.

This clonotype was seen repeatedly, ten times or more. This rearrangement joins TRBV27 to TRBJ2-1; D is possibly TRBD2 (6 bases). The germline gives CDR1 MNHEY, CDR2 SMNVEV (reference sequence). There are 14 residues in the CDR3. V shed 0 bases and J shed 10 bases, with 13 bases lying between them. CDR3 nucleotides: TGTGCCAGCAGTTTATCCGTAACCGGGAGCGAGCAGTTCTTC. Its translation: CASSLSVTGSEQFF.

This clonotype was seen a single time. V is TRBV27 and J is TRBJ2-7; 7 bases match TRBD1. This CDR3 has 15 residues. V lost 6 bases to trimming and J lost 6 bases; unmatched junction nucleotides: 14. The germline V gene encodes CDR1 MNHEY and CDR2 SMNVEV (reference sequence). CDR3 residues: CASRPDRVVLREQYF. In DNA, the CDR3 is TGTGCCAGCAGGCCAGACAGGGTGGTACTCCGCGAGCAGTACTTC.

This clonotype was counted a few times. The chain joins TRBV30 to TRBJ2-7; TRBD2 agrees at 7 bases. Germline lookup yields CDR1 GTSNPN and CDR2 SVGIG (reference sequence). V shed 0 bases and J 1 base; nucleotides not matched to a gene: 3. This CDR3 has 14 amino acids. For the CDR3, the DNA is TGTGCCTGGAGTGTATCTAGCGGTTCCTACGAGCAGTACTTC. It is translated as CAWSVSSGSYEQYF. Variable domain in full (rest from reference TRBV30 and TRBJ2-7): SQTIHQWPATLVQPVGSPLSLECTVEGTSNPNLYWYRQAAGRGLQLLFYSVGIGQISSEVPQNLSASRPQDRQFILSSKKLLLSDSGFYLCAWSVSSGSYEQYFGPGTRLTVT.

This clonotype was picked up a small number of times. V usage is TRBV4-1 and J usage is TRBJ2-7, with D tentatively TRBD2 (6 bases). CDR1 is MGHRA and CDR2 is YSYEKL in the germline V gene. The CDR3 sequence is 16 residues long. V was clipped by 1 base and J by 4 bases, with 17 bases between them. The DNA of the CDR3 is TGCGCCAGCAGCCAAGTCGGCGGGATAGGTAGTTACGAGCAGTACTTC. The encoded protein is CASSQVGGIGSYEQYF.

This clonotype has at least ten counts. V usage is TRBV27 and J usage is TRBJ2-7; 7 bases line up with TRBD2. This CDR3 comprises 14 residues. J gave up 6 bases and V 5 bases, and 10 bases lay outside the gene matches. Germline CDR1 is MNHEY and CDR2 is SMNVEV (reference sequence). The CDR3: CASSPGGGLGEQYF. In nucleotides, the CDR3 is TGTGCCAGCAGTCCTGGGGGAGGGCTTGGCGAGCAGTACTTC.

The sample holds many counts of this clonotype. The rearrangement joins TRBV27 to TRBJ1-2; possibly TRBD1 for D (5 bases). Per germline, CDR1 MNHEY and CDR2 SMNVEV (reference sequence). V was trimmed by 0 bases and J by 4 bases, leaving 18 bases between them. The length of the CDR3 is 17 residues. CDR3 nucleotides: TGTGCCAGCAGTTTATCGGGGGACTTCGGTTACGGCTATGGCTACACCTTC. Its translation: CASSLSGDFGYGYGYTF.

This clonotype has a handful of counts. This chain links TRBV14 with TRBJ1-2, with TRBD1 as a possible D gene (5 bases). V was pared by 1 base and J by 8 bases, with 8 bases between. CDR3 length equals 12 residues. CDR1 is SGHDN, CDR2 FVKESK, per germline. CDR3 DNA: TGTGCCAGCAGCCAAGCAGGGTTCGGCTACACCTTC. Encoded protein: CASSQAGFGYTF.

The V call is TRBV15, the J call TRBJ2-2, with D unclear. This CDR3 is built from 12 residues. Germline CDR1 LNHNV, CDR2 YYDKDF (reference sequence). V was pared by 3 bases and J by 3 bases, with 2 bases between. The CDR3 sequence is CATSSHTGELFF. The CDR3, as DNA: TGTGCCACCAGCAGTCACACCGGGGAGCTGTTTTTT. Together with reference TRBV15 and TRBJ2-2, the CDR3 gives the full variable domain: DAMVIQNPRYQVTQFGKPVTLSCSQTLNHNVMYWYQQKSSQAPKLLFHYYDKDFNNEADTPDNFQSRRPNTSFCFLDIRSPGLGDTAMYLCATSSHTGELFFGEGSRLTVL.

This clonotype appeared many times. The chain carries TRBV11-2 and TRBJ1-1; no clear D. Germline CDR1 is SGHAT and CDR2 is FQNNGV. The CDR3 length is 12 residues. V was shortened by 2 bases and J by 4 bases, with 5 bases between the two germline ends. The CDR3 protein is CASSLSGTEAFF. The CDR3 DNA sequence: TGTGCCAGCAGCTTAAGTGGCACTGAAGCTTTCTTT.

This clonotype was picked up many times. The J gene is TRBJ2-5, the V gene TRBV28; TRBD1 might be the D (6 bases). The CDR3 is made up of 14 amino acids. CDR1 is MDHEN, CDR2 SYDVKM, per germline. The V end was cut by 6 bases, the J end by 1 base, with 12 bases between. CDR3 in DNA: TGTGCCAGCAGCGGACAGAAGACCCAAGAGACCCAGTACTTC. Protein product: CASSGQKTQETQYF. Looking up the rest from reference TRBV28 and TRBJ2-5 gives the full variable domain: DVKVTQSSRYLVKRTGEKVFLECVQDMDHENMFWYRQDPGLGLRLIYFSYDVKMKEKGDIPEGYSVSREKKERFSLILESASTNQTSMYLCASSGQKTQETQYFGPGTRLLVL.

This clonotype was picked up a small number of times. This sequence joins TRBV5-1 and TRBJ2-5, with D hard to call. Germline V gene lookup returns CDR1 SGHRS and CDR2 YFSETQ. The CDR3 consists of 13 residues. Trimming cost V 0 bases and J 3 bases, with 6 bases left between them. The CDR3 DNA follows: TGCGCCAGCAGCTTGGAGACGGAAGAGACCCAGTACTTC. Translating gives CASSLETEETQYF.

The table lists this clonotype with a count of one. The chain recombines TRBV28 with TRBJ2-1, with D possibly TRBD2 on 5 matching bases. Trimming removed 5 bases from V and 2 bases from J, with 16 bases in between. This CDR3 has 16 residues. The V gene's germline CDR1 is MDHEN and CDR2 SYDVKM. The CDR3: CASSGFWESPYNEQFF. The DNA of the CDR3 is TGTGCCAGCAGTGGGTTTTGGGAGTCCCCCTACAATGAGCAGTTCTTC.

This clonotype was recorded many times. The V and J genes are TRBV28 and TRBJ1-1; no clear D gene. The ends were cut back, 3 bases at V and 4 bases at J, with 12 bases in the middle. The CDR3 extends over 14 amino acids. The germline CDR1 and CDR2 sequences are MDHEN and SYDVKM. The CDR3 nucleotides read TGTGCCAGCAGTTTTAGATCGATAGGCACTGAAGCTTTCTTT. Residues: CASSFRSIGTEAFF.

The sample holds many counts of this clonotype. The genes are TRBV5-1 and TRBJ2-2; TRBD2 might be the D (6 bases). Germline assignment: CDR1 SGHRS and CDR2 YFSETQ. V lost 4 bases, J lost 0 bases, and 16 bases lay in between. The CDR3 has 17 residues. The CDR3 DNA reads as TGCGCCAGCAGCACTCCGGGACTCAGCGCGAACACCGGGGAGCTGTTTTTT. Residues: CASSTPGLSANTGELFF. Full variable domain (missing parts from reference TRBV5-1 and TRBJ2-2): KAGVTQTPRYLIKTRGQQVTLSCSPISGHRSVSWYQQTPGQGLQFLFEYFSETQRNKGNFPGRFSGRQFSNSRSEMNVSTLELGDSALYLCASSTPGLSANTGELFFGEGSRLTVL.